This T cell receptor beta chain emerged from a study of blood T cell repertoires in COVID-19. The V gene's germline CDR1 is LNHDA and CDR2 SQIVND (reference sequence). The CDR3 spans 18 residues. V dropped 4 bases and J dropped 0; count of bases not matched to a gene: 7. The participants were between about 18 and 89 years old and came from 20 to 30 US areas. Cohorts were assigned according to the clinical history that participants reported. Authors' analysis steps: From reference gene primer amplification, estimates of nucleated cell counts were derived. Sequencing used immunoSEQ multiplex PCR; TCRdb keeps in-frame clones, though not all of them. V and J calls and clone size are as listed in that table; D and trimming were resolved from the DNA. The table lists roughly 220,000 clones, just over 85% of them singletons.

The clonotype comes from a woman between 45 and 60 years old with acute COVID-19. Sequencing was done on a sample of PBMCs or T cells enriched from blood (not recorded which). The chain is built from TRBV19 and TRBJ2-2, with 11 bases fitting TRBD2. The DNA of the CDR3 is TGTGCCAGTAGTAATCCCGGGACTAGCGGAGCGAACACCGGGGAGCTGTTTTTT. This codes for CASSNPGTSGANTGELFF.